This T cell receptor beta chain was observed in a study of T cells after posttransplantation cyclophosphamide. Sequenced by immunoSEQ multiplex PCR; TCRdb stores in-frame clones only, minus some. Of about 32,000 clones listed, about 90% are singletons. CDR3 length equals 18 residues. V trimming: 0 bases; J trimming: 5 bases; junction bases outside the gene matches: 11. Germline CDR1 is LNHNV and CDR2 is YYDKDF (reference sequence). Study-wide points: TRB clonality was highly associated with recipient CMV seropositivity and reactivation. Tissue-infiltrating T cells from skin or gut overlapped little with blood T cells.

Comments on this clone: Its specificity is unknown.

The chain carries TRBV15 and TRBJ2-5, with 11 bases fitting TRBD2. Sequencing was carried out using PBMCs. The clonotype originates from a woman aged 40 to 50 with a blood cancer, CMV-positive, and with a related stem cell donor. In DNA, the CDR3 is TGTGCCACCAGCAGAGATTTAGCGGGGGGGCTCTTAGGGGAGACCCAGTACTTC. Amino acids: CATSRDLAGGLLGETQYF.